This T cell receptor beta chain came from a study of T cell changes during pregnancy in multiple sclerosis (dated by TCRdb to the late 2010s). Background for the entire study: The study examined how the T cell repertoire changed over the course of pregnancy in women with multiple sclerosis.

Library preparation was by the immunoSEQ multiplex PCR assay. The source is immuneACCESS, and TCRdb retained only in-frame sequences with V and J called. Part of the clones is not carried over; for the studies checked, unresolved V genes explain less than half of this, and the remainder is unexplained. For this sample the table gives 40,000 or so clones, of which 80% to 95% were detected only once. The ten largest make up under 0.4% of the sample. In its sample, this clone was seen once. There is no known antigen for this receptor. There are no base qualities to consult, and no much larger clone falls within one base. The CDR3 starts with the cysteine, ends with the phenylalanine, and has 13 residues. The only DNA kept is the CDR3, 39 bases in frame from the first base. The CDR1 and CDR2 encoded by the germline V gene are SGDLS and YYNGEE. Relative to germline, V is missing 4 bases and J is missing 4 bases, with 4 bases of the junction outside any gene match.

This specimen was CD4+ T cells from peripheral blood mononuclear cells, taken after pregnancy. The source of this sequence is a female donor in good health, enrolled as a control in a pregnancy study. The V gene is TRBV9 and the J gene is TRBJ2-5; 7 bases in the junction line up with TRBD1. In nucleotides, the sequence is TGTGCCAGCAGCACAGGGGTAGGAGAGACCCAGTACTTC. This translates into CASSTGVGETQYF.